This TCR beta chain emerged from a study of blood T cell repertoires in COVID-19. Trimming cost V 3 bases and J 7 bases; bases outside gene matches: 6. The germline V gene has CDR1 SGHTA and CDR2 FQGNSA. CDR3 length: 13 residues. This clone was seen only a few times. Original processing methods: Amplification from reference gene primers served as the basis for estimated nucleated cell counts. Produced via immunoSEQ multiplex PCR; TCRdb's table is partial and in-frame only. V, J and clone size are those of that table, while D and trimming were read from the DNA. The table lists around 150,000 clones, around 77% of them singletons, with 2.8% in the top ten.

J is TRBJ2-7 and V is TRBV7-2; 7 bases are a match to TRBD1. The sample taken for sequencing was peripheral blood. The clonotype comes from a man aged 65 to 85 with acute or convalescent COVID-19. This CDR3 reads CASSFTGVGEQYF. CDR3 coding DNA: TGTGCCAGCAGCTTCACAGGGGTTGGGGAGCAGTACTTC.